The clone carrying this T cell receptor (beta chain) was counted a few times. As yet, its antigen is unknown. This CDR3 region has 12 residues. V gave up 7 bases and J gave up 5 bases, with 11 bases separating them. This specimen comes from a study of T-cell memory formation after mild COVID-19. Study as a whole: The two donors had largely donor-specific TCR clusters.

5'RACE with constant-segment primers yielded barcoded, UMI-tagged TCR alpha and TCR beta cDNA libraries. From the 5' RACE reads, TCRdb called clonotypes with MiXCR, one entry per CDR3 protein. The sample holds 300,000 or so distinct CDR3 sequences, 15% to 20% seen once. General study points: The main location of contracting CD4+ clones was CM and EM, and that of contracting CD8+ clones was EMRA. Still unconfirmed is whether the second-wave clones peaking on day 37 recognized SARS-CoV-2.

The receptor's source is a man between 18 and 29 years old who had mild COVID-19 (a few samples of this study predate the infection). Cell type and time point are not known. Sequenced sample: PBMCs or a T cell subset sorted from them (not recorded which). The gene calls are TRBV12-3 or TRBV12-4 and TRBJ2-5; maybe TRBD2 (5 bases). CDR3 in amino acids: CASTLGGETQYF. The CDR3 DNA reads TGTGCCAGCACCCTGGGCGGGGAGACCCAGTACTTC.